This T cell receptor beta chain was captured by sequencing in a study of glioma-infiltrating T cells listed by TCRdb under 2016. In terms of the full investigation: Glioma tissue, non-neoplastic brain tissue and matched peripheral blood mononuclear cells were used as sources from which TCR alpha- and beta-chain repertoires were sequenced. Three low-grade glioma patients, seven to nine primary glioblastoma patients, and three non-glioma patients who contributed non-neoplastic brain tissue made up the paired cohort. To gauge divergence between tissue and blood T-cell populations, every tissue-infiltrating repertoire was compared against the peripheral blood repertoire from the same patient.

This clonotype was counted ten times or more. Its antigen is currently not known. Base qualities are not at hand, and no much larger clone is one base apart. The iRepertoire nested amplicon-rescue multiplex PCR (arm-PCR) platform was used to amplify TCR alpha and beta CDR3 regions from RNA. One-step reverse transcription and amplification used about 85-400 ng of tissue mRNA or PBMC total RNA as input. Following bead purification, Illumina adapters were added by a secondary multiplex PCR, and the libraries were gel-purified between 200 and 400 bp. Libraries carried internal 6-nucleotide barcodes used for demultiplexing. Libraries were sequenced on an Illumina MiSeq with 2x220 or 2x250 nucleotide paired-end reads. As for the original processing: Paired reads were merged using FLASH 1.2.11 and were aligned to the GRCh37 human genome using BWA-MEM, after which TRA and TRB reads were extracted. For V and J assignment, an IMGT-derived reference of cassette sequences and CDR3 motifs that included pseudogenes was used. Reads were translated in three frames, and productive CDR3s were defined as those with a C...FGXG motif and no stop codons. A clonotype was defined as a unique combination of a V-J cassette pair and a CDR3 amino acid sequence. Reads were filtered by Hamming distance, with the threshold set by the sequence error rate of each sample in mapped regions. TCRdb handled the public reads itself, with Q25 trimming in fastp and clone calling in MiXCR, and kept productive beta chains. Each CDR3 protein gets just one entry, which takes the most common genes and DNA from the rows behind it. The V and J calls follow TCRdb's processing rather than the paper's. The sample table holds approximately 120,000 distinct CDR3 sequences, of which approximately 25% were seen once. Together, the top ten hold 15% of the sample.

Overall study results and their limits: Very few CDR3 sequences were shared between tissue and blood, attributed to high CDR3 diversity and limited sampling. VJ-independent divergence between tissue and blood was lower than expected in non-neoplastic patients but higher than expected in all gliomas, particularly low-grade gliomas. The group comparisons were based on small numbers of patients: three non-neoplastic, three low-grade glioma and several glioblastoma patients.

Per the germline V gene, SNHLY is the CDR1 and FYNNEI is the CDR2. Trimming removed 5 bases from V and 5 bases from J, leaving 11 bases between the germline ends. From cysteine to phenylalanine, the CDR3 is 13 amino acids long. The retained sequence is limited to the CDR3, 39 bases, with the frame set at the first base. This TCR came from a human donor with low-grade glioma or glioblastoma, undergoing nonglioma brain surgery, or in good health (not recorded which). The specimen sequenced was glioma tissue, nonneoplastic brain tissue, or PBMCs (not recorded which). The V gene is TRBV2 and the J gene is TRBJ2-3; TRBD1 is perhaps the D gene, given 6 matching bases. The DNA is TGTGCCAGCAGTCCCAGGGGAAGAGATACGCAGTATTTT. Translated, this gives CASSPRGRDTQYF.